By share of the sample, the clone carrying this TCR beta chain is medium-sized (0.01 to 0.1%). This entry belongs to a study of T cell changes during pregnancy in multiple sclerosis. Produced via immunoSEQ multiplex PCR; TCRdb's table is partial and in-frame only. Of some 70,000 clones detected, more than 80% appear once; the ten largest clones hold less than 2.5%. The CDR3 is made up of 16 amino acids. The V gene lost 3 bases and the J gene lost 3 bases, with 14 bases spanning the gap. Germline CDR1 is MNHEY and CDR2 is SMNVEV (reference sequence). This chain links TRBV27 with TRBJ2-2; TRBD2 might be the D (6 bases). This sequence originates from a female donor in good health, enrolled as a control in a pregnancy study. The sample consisted of peripheral blood, taken in the second trimester of pregnancy. The CDR3 loop reads CASSFGTELYTGELFF. In DNA form, the CDR3 reads TGTGCCAGCAGTTTCGGGACTGAATTGTACACCGGGGAGCTGTTTTTT.